The subject of this entry is one TCR beta chain. No antigen is known for it. This record comes from a study of T-cell memory formation after mild COVID-19. Study context: TCR clusters were mostly donor specific.

TCRdb processed the 5' RACE reads anew with MiXCR; each CDR3 protein has one entry. In the table there are about 340,000 distinct CDR3 sequences, 20% to 25% of which are singletons. The CDR3 is 12 residues long. The germline V gene has CDR1 SGHTA and CDR2 FQGNSA. Trimming pared 5 bases from V and 8 bases from J, leaving 12 bases between. Study findings and constraints: A second wave of clones peaked on day 37, and their SARS-CoV-2 specificity went unconfirmed. Later expanders leaned CD4+, whereas clones that contracted between day 15 and 85 were balanced CD4/CD8.

The TCR originated in a man aged 18 to 35 who had mild COVID-19 (a few samples of this study predate the infection). Cell type and time point are not known. The chain has TRBV7-2 and TRBJ1-1; possible D gene TRBD1, 6 bases. Sequenced: PBMCs or a T cell subset sorted from them (not recorded which). The DNA of the CDR3 is TGTGCCAGCAGCACCTGGAGGGGGGAAGCTTTCTTT. Protein: CASSTWRGEAFF. Filled out from reference TRBV7-2 and TRBJ1-1, the complete variable domain reads GAGVSQSPSNKVTEKGKDVELRCDPISGHTALYWYRQSLGQGLEFLIYFQGNSAPDKSGLPSDRFSAERTGGSVSTLTIQRTQQEDSAVYLCASSTWRGEAFFGQGTRLTVV.